One and the same sample provided the 8 T cell receptor beta chains below, sequenced in a study of shared clonotypes between healthy human individuals. The naive CD8 subset, CD45RO-negative cells positively selected for CCR7, excluded terminally differentiated effector memory CD45RA+ cells. Clones were read by immunoSEQ multiplex PCR, and TCRdb kept only the in-frame ones, dropping some. This table holds about 2.2 million clones, over 85% found once. The source material was naive CD8+ T cells from PBMCs. These TCRs come from a man between 18 and 29 years old in good health. Some clones in this sample may be carry-over from other donors' samples.

This sequence joins TRBV9 and TRBJ2-7; 12 nucleotides match TRBD2. Looked up from germline, CDR1 is SGDLS and CDR2 is YYNGEE. V dropped 4 bases and J dropped 3; count of bases not matched to a gene: 5. This CDR3 has 15 amino acids. The CDR3 reads CASSPMTSGSYEQYF. The CDR3 nucleotides are TGTGCCAGCAGCCCCATGACTAGCGGGAGCTACGAGCAGTACTTC. Variable domain in full (rest from reference TRBV9 and TRBJ2-7): DSGVTQTPKHLITATGQRVTLRCSPRSGDLSVYWYQQSLDQGLQFLIQYYNGEERAKGNILERFSAQQFPDLHSELNLSSLELGDSALYFCASSPMTSGSYEQYFGPGTRLTVT.

This sequence joins TRBV7-9 and TRBJ2-2; 9 bases agree with TRBD2. CDR1 and CDR2 (germline): SEHNR, FQNEAQ (reference sequence). This CDR3 has 17 residues. The ends lost 0 bases at V and 2 bases at J; junction bases unmatched: 4. CDR3 DNA sequence: TGTGCCAGCAGCTTAGCTGGCCTAGCGGGAAACACCGGGGAGCTGTTTTTT. Its translation: CASSLAGLAGNTGELFF.

V and J are TRBV4-2 and TRBJ2-1, with 8 bases that match TRBD2. Trimming took 1 base from V and 0 from J; bases not matched to a gene: 8. The CDR3 contains 18 residues. Germline CDR1 LGHNA, CDR2 YNFKEQ. CDR3 sequence: CASSQAVREGSSYNEQFF. The CDR3 DNA reads as TGTGCCAGCAGCCAAGCGGTTCGGGAGGGGAGCTCCTACAATGAGCAGTTCTTC.

This clone was seen a few times. V usage is TRBV27 and J usage is TRBJ1-1, with TRBD1 matching 8 bases. The CDR3 runs 11 residues. The V and J ends lost 7 bases and 8 bases, in that order; junction bases with no gene match: 3. CDR1 and CDR2 (germline): MNHEY, SMNVEV (reference sequence). CDR3 sequence (DNA): TGTGCCAGCACACAGGGGGTGGAAGCTTTCTTT. Translating gives CASTQGVEAFF.

The chain carries TRBV6-5 and TRBJ1-2; 8 bases line up with TRBD1. There are 14 residues in the CDR3. Losses at the gene ends were 10 bases for V and 4 bases for J; bases not matched to a gene: 11. From germline, CDR1 is MNHEY and CDR2 SVGAGI. DNA of the CDR3: TGTGCCACCCCACAGGGGGTTATCCTCTATGGCTACACCTTC. Translated: CATPQGVILYGYTF.

Regarding this clone: Other nucleotide sequences in the sample specify the same CDR3. The chain has TRBV6-1 and TRBJ2-7; D uncertain. Germline CDR1 MNHNS, CDR2 SASEGT. Trimming took off 2 bases at V and 2 bases at J, with 10 bases between the two ends. The CDR3 loop spans 14 amino acids. The CDR3 sequence is CASSELGGTYEQYF. DNA of the CDR3: TGTGCCAGCAGTGAATTGGGCGGAACCTACGAGCAGTACTTC.

The chain uses TRBV5-3 and TRBJ2-5, with D unresolved. TRBV5-3 is an open reading frame whose function is uncertain. The CDR3 spans 12 residues. Between the trimmed V and J ends, which lost 0 bases and 3 bases, there was a span of 3 bases. This CDR3 is CARSLDKETQYF. The CDR3 DNA follows: TGTGCCAGAAGCTTGGATAAAGAGACCCAGTACTTC.

Worth noting for this clone: Other nucleotide sequences from this sample produce the same CDR3. V gene TRBV5-1 combines with J gene TRBJ2-2, with D maybe TRBD2 (5 bases). Germline V gives CDR1 SGHRS, CDR2 YFSETQ. CDR3 size: 15 residues. Trimming shortened V by 0 bases and J by 1 base, and 7 bases separated the two germline ends. As DNA, the CDR3 is TGCGCCAGCAGCTTGGCCGGAGGGAACACCGGGGAGCTGTTTTTT. Its protein product is CASSLAGGNTGELFF.